This is a list of T cell receptor beta chains from one sample in a study of T cells after yellow fever vaccination. One entry per CDR3 protein results from TCRdb running MiXCR on the 5' RACE reads. The repertoire holds approximately 160,000 distinct CDR3 sequences, around 9.7% seen once, with approximately 39% in the top ten. Sequenced material: CD8+ T cells sorted from PBMCs, taken 45 days after the yellow fever booster vaccination. The receptor set was obtained from a man in his late teens or twenties who received the YFV17D yellow fever vaccine. The conserved cysteine and the conserved F or W are not part of the CDR3 here. Each record gives: V gene, CDR3 protein.

v_gene: TRBV3-1; CDR3aa: ASMLARGDQETQY
v_gene: TRBV7-8; CDR3aa: ASSLLAGTETQY
v_gene: TRBV7-2; CDR3aa: ASSLVGLAGGGPQETQY
v_gene: TRBV7-6; CDR3aa: ASSLYPGQGDSPLH
v_gene: TRBV4-1; CDR3aa: ASSLGTASYNEQF
v_gene: TRBV7-3; CDR3aa: ASSFRVGYEQY
v_gene: TRBV4-3; CDR3aa: ASSQGSAGAYTDTQY
v_gene: TRBV4-1; CDR3aa: ASSQDGTGTLNQPQH
v_gene: TRBV12-3/TRBV12-4; CDR3aa: ASTFDIGAGDRYEQY
v_gene: TRBV12-3/TRBV12-4; CDR3aa: ASSFSGADTQY
v_gene: TRBV6-5; CDR3aa: ASSHGPGELF
v_gene: TRBV12-3/TRBV12-4; CDR3aa: ASSLDSYNEKLF
v_gene: TRBV29-1; CDR3aa: SASGAVLYNEQF
v_gene: TRBV7-9; CDR3aa: ASSLGSLVGYT
v_gene: TRBV9; CDR3aa: ASSVESATGGLYEQY
v_gene: TRBV9; CDR3aa: ASSSPFGELKLF
v_gene: TRBV7-9; CDR3aa: ASSSGVNTEAF
v_gene: TRBV30; CDR3aa: AWSPRGIGANVLT
v_gene: TRBV30; CDR3aa: AWSPQAF
v_gene: TRBV2; CDR3aa: ASSESPGETQY
v_gene: TRBV4-1; CDR3aa: ASSQVGSRQETQY
v_gene: TRBV29-1; CDR3aa: SVHWGDQY
v_gene: TRBV19; CDR3aa: ASSTTVATEQY
v_gene: TRBV5-1; CDR3aa: ASSLVSERTDTQY
v_gene: TRBV29-1; CDR3aa: SVEWGTGRTQPQH